Below are 2 T cell receptor beta chains sequenced from a single sample in a study of cytomegalovirus exposure and HLA in healthy donors. With 60 Vbeta and 13 Jbeta primers, the PCR was carried out. The protocol was immunoSEQ multiplex PCR, while the TCRdb copy is restricted to in-frame clones and leaves out a portion. Among approximately 110,000 clones, 79% were seen once, and the ten largest hold 3.1%. The sequencing input was PBMCs. The source is a middle-aged woman in good health and CMV-seronegative.

V gene TRBV4-3 combines with J gene TRBJ2-1; D possibly corresponds to TRBD2 (5 bases). The germline CDR1 and CDR2 sequences are LGHNA and YSLEER. V was pared by 0 bases and J by 8 bases, with 11 bases between. The CDR3 is 14 amino acids. The CDR3 DNA reads TGCGCCAGCAGCCAAGACCTGGACTCGGATGAGCAGTTCTTC. It is translated as CASSQDLDSDEQFF.

The V gene is TRBV27, the J gene TRBJ1-2; D is unresolved. Germline V gene lookup returns CDR1 MNHEY and CDR2 SMNVEV (reference sequence). V lost 6 bases and J lost 3, with 14 bases in between. The CDR3 runs to 14 residues. CDR3 bases: TGTGCCAGCAGACCCACGACAACTTACTATGGCTACACCTTC. Translation gives CASRPTTTYYGYTF.